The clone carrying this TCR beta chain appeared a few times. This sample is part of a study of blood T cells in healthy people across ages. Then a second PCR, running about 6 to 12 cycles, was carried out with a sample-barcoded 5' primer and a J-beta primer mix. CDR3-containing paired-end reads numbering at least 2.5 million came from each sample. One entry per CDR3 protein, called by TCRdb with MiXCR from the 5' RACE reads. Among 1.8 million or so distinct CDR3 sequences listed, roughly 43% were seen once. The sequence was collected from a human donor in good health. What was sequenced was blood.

The CDR3 DNA reads as TGTGCCAGCAGCGTTATATCCGGCGCTAGCACAGATACGCAGTATTTT. Its protein is CASSVISGASTDTQYF. The chain carries TRBV9 and TRBJ2-3; D not certain. V lost 2 bases, J lost 0 bases, and 13 bases lay in between. Germline loops: CDR1 SGDLS, CDR2 YYNGEE. The CDR3 length is 16 residues. The whole variable domain, remainder taken from reference TRBV9 and TRBJ2-3, is DSGVTQTPKHLITATGQRVTLRCSPRSGDLSVYWYQQSLDQGLQFLIQYYNGEERAKGNILERFSAQQFPDLHSELNLSSLELGDSALYFCASSVISGASTDTQYFGPGTRLTVL.